The source of this T cell receptor beta chain is a study of response to subunit inactivated influenza vaccine. The CDR3 is 22 residues long, ends included. Regarding this clonotype: Antigen specificity is unknown. Because the CDR3's place on the DNA is in doubt, the DNA is left out and the CDR3 is given as listed by TCRdb.

Study results and limitations: After each seasonal influenza vaccination, few new T cells are recruited, the authors suggested.

From the RT-PCR reads, TCRdb called clonotypes with MiXCR, one entry per CDR3 protein. The sample lists under 500,000 distinct CDR3 sequences, approximately 11% seen once, with roughly 12% in the top ten. This rearrangement joins TRBV7-5 to TRBJ1-2; the D call of TRBD1 is as the table states it, not checked on the DNA. TRBV7-5 is classified as a pseudogene. The sequence came from a man in his fifties or sixties who received an inactivated influenza vaccine. The sample consisted of PBMCs from blood, taken 40 to 50 days after vaccination. Here the CDR3 reads CISVPEASHRDRGILGLYGYTF.